The 25 T cell receptor beta chains below all came from one sample that was sequenced in a study of shared clonotypes between healthy human individuals. Clones were sequenced by immunoSEQ multiplex PCR, and TCRdb holds only the in-frame ones, with some missing. There are 2,100,000 or so clones in the sample; approximately 95% occur only once, and around 0.13% lies in the top ten. The sequenced material came from naive CD4+ T cells sorted from blood. Subset denoted: CD45RA+ positively selected. The receptor source for this set is a man between 18 and 29 years old in good health.

The V and J genes are TRBV30 and TRBJ1-3; D unclear. The germline V and J ends were trimmed by 1 base and 2 bases, with 12 bases remaining between them. The germline V gene encodes CDR1 GTSNPN and CDR2 SVGIG (reference sequence). The CDR3 totals 15 residues. The CDR3 DNA sequence: TGTGCCTGGAGTGGGGGAAAAGGAGCTGGAAACACCATATATTTT. As protein: CAWSGGKGAGNTIYF.

The chain carries TRBV18 and TRBJ1-5; possibly TRBD1 for D (5 bases). The CDR3 is 16 residues long. The germline CDR1 and CDR2 sequences are KGHSH and LQKENI. Trimming stripped 3 bases from V and 0 bases from J, with 12 bases between. This CDR3 reads CASSPGLGVSNQPQHF. DNA of the CDR3: TGTGCCAGCTCACCGGGGTTAGGGGTTAGCAATCAGCCCCAGCATTTT.

The V call is TRBV25-1, the J call TRBJ2-7, with D unclear. With 5 bases removed from V and 3 bases from J, the gap between germline ends came to 8 bases. Germline V CDR1 and CDR2: MGHDK, SYGVNS. The CDR3 is 12 amino acids. The CDR3 is CASSPRNYEQYF. DNA for the CDR3: TGTGCCAGCAGTCCCCGAAACTACGAGCAGTACTTC.

V is TRBV19 and J is TRBJ2-5; D is unresolved. V lost 4 bases and J 5 bases, leaving 8 bases between the germline ends. CDR1 is LNHDA, CDR2 SQIVND, per germline (reference sequence). The CDR3 extends over 12 amino acids. CDR3 nucleotide sequence: TGTGCCAGTAGTAGCAGTGTGGAGACCCAGTACTTC. As protein: CASSSSVETQYF.

This clone was observed once. Within the sample, other DNA sequences also encode this same CDR3. The J gene is TRBJ1-4, the V gene TRBV11-2; maybe TRBD1 (5 bases). Trimming left V 1 base short and J 2 bases short, with 8 bases between. Per the germline V gene, CDR1 is SGHAT and CDR2 is FQNNGV. The CDR3 is 15 amino acids. CDR3 DNA sequence: TGTGCCAGCAGCTTAGGACAGACCACTAATGAAAAACTGTTTTTT. Protein product: CASSLGQTTNEKLFF.

The chain couples TRBV5-1 to TRBJ2-7; no definite D call. This CDR3 is built from 19 residues. V was trimmed by 1 base and J by 0 bases, leaving 23 bases between them. Looked up from germline, CDR1 is SGHRS and CDR2 is YFSETQ. In DNA, the CDR3 is TGCGCCAGCAGCTTGTTTTGGATAAAGTCATCCGATAACTCCTACGAGCAGTACTTC. Translated: CASSLFWIKSSDNSYEQYF.

This clone appeared a single time. V and J are TRBV6-1 and TRBJ1-5, with TRBD1 as a possible D gene (5 bases). Germline V gene data show CDR1 as MNHNS and CDR2 as SASEGT. V was clipped by 3 bases and J by 5 bases, with 14 bases between them. CDR3 length: 15 residues. DNA for the CDR3: TGTGCCAGCAGTGAGTATCGGCAGGGATATCAGCCCCAGCATTTT. This codes for CASSEYRQGYQPQHF.

The sample holds one count of this clone. This rearrangement joins TRBV5-6 to TRBJ2-7; TRBD1 agrees at 8 bases. The CDR3 is made up of 14 amino acids. The J segment lost 1 base and the V segment lost 3 bases, leaving 3 bases of the junction unmatched. The germline CDR1 and CDR2 sequences are SGHDT and YYEEEE. The CDR3: CASSWTGPSYEQYF. For the CDR3, the DNA is TGTGCCAGCAGCTGGACAGGGCCTTCCTACGAGCAGTACTTC. The full variable domain, its missing parts supplied by reference TRBV5-6 and TRBJ2-7, is DAGVTQSPTHLIKTRGQQVTLRCSPKSGHDTVSWYQQALGQGPQFIFQYYEEEERQRGNFPDRFSGHQFPNYSSELNVNALLLGDSALYLCASSWTGPSYEQYFGPGTRLTVT.

The genes are TRBV7-9 and TRBJ2-1, with 11 positions matching TRBD2. V shed 0 bases and J 4 bases; nucleotides not matched to a gene: 8. This CDR3 comprises 18 residues. Germline CDR1 is SEHNR and CDR2 is FQNEAQ (reference sequence). The CDR3 DNA is TGTGCCAGCAGCTTAGCGCGGGCTAGCGGGAGGTGGTACAATGAGCAGTTCTTC. Its translation: CASSLARASGRWYNEQFF.

The chain uses TRBV6-5 and TRBJ1-6; 7 nucleotides line up with TRBD1. The germline CDR1 and CDR2 sequences are MNHEY and SVGAGI. This CDR3 is 14 amino acids long. V trimming: 6 bases; J trimming: 9 bases; junction bases outside the gene matches: 8. Here the CDR3 DNA reads TGTGCCAGCAGCGGCAGGGACAGCGTTTCACCCCTCCACTTT. Its protein is CASSGRDSVSPLHF.

The chain carries TRBV5-8 and TRBJ1-1; D is uncertain. Germline V CDR1 and CDR2: SGHTS, YDEGEE. The V and J ends lost 4 bases and 5 bases respectively, with 18 bases between them. This CDR3 contains 15 residues. The CDR3 coding sequence is TGTGCCAGCAGCGGGAGGACGGCCCGGGGTACTGAAGCTTTCTTT. It is translated as CASSGRTARGTEAFF. The full variable domain, with the rest looked up from reference TRBV5-8 and TRBJ1-1, is EAGVTQSPTHLIKTRGQQATLRCSPISGHTSVYWYQQALGLGLQFLLWYDEGEERNRGNFPPRFSGRQFPNYSSELNVNALELEDSALYLCASSGRTARGTEAFFGQGTRLTVV.

The rearrangement joins TRBV7-9 to TRBJ2-1; possibly TRBD2 for D (6 bases). The V gene lost 6 bases and the J gene lost 7 bases, with 10 bases spanning the gap. The CDR3 spans 12 residues. Per germline, CDR1 SEHNR and CDR2 FQNEAQ (reference sequence). The CDR3 sequence: CASSWDSNEQFF. In DNA form, the CDR3 reads TGTGCCAGCAGTTGGGACTCAAATGAGCAGTTCTTC.

The chain links TRBV28 to TRBJ1-5; D is unclear. The V end lost 5 bases, the J end lost 7 bases, and 9 bases lay between the germline ends. CDR3 length equals 12 residues. Per the germline V gene, CDR1 is MDHEN and CDR2 is SYDVKM. DNA for the CDR3: TGTGCCAGCAGTCCGGCAGTCCAGCCCCAGCATTTT. This encodes CASSPAVQPQHF.

The chain uses TRBV4-1 and TRBJ1-6, with D perhaps matching TRBD1 (5 bases). Germline values: CDR1 MGHRA, CDR2 YSYEKL. V was cut by 3 bases and J by 3 bases, with 9 bases left in between. The CDR3 extends over 15 amino acids. This CDR3 reads CASSHTTDYNSPLHF. CDR3 DNA sequence: TGCGCCAGCAGCCATACGACAGACTATAATTCACCCCTCCACTTT.

The chain is built from TRBV9 and TRBJ2-5, with 8 bases identical to TRBD1. Germline CDR1 reads SGDLS; CDR2 reads YYNGEE. The length of the CDR3 is 16 residues. After removal of 0 bases from V and 1 base from J, the junction contained 5 bases not matched to a gene. The DNA of the CDR3 is TGTGCCAGCAGCGTAGGATCTACAGGGGGCCAAGAGACCCAGTACTTC. This sequence encodes CASSVGSTGGQETQYF. The full variable domain, rest sourced from reference TRBV9 and TRBJ2-5, is DSGVTQTPKHLITATGQRVTLRCSPRSGDLSVYWYQQSLDQGLQFLIQYYNGEERAKGNILERFSAQQFPDLHSELNLSSLELGDSALYFCASSVGSTGGQETQYFGPGTRLLVL.

V gene TRBV6-5 combines with J gene TRBJ1-1; a possible D gene is TRBD1 (5 bases). Germline CDR1 and CDR2: MNHEY and SVGAGI. The ends were cut back, 7 bases at V and 5 bases at J, with 11 bases in the middle. The CDR3 runs to 12 residues. The CDR3 is CASTTGGTEAFF. The CDR3 DNA reads as TGTGCCAGCACTACGGGGGGGACTGAAGCTTTCTTT.

V and J are TRBV4-2 and TRBJ2-1; D gene unclear. Trimming removed 0 bases at V and 1 base at J, with 4 bases between. Germline CDR1 and CDR2: LGHNA and YNFKEQ. This CDR3 spans 14 amino acids. CDR3: CASSQEESYNEQFF. The CDR3 coding sequence is TGTGCCAGCAGCCAAGAAGAGTCCTACAATGAGCAGTTCTTC.

Regarding this clone: In the same sample, other DNA sequences code for this CDR3. The chain combines TRBV25-1 with TRBJ2-3; no clear D. The CDR3 is 12 residues long. Trimming cost V 4 bases and J 3 bases, with 5 bases left between them. Looked up from germline, CDR1 is MGHDK and CDR2 is SYGVNS. The CDR3 DNA reads as TGTGCCAGCAGTGCTGGGACAGATACGCAGTATTTT. It specifies CASSAGTDTQYF.

The genes are TRBV5-4 and TRBJ2-6; D call uncertain. V was trimmed by 4 bases and J by 0 bases, leaving 14 bases between them. The V gene's germline CDR1 is SGHNT and CDR2 YYREEE (reference sequence). The CDR3 has 17 amino acids. The CDR3 loop reads CASSILQVNSGANVLTF. The CDR3 DNA reads as TGTGCCAGCAGCATCCTCCAGGTTAACTCTGGGGCCAACGTCCTGACTTTC.

This clone is a singleton in its sample. The gene calls are TRBV19 and TRBJ2-7; TRBD1 might be the D (5 bases). V lost 4 bases, J lost 6 bases, and 19 bases lay in between. CDR3 length: 15 residues. Germline-derived CDR1 and CDR2 are LNHDA and SQIVND (reference sequence). For the CDR3, the DNA is TGTGCCAGTAGTAGAGTTCAGGGATTTGGTTTCGAGCAGTACTTC. Its protein is CASSRVQGFGFEQYF.

V gene TRBV19 combines with J gene TRBJ2-7, with D perhaps being TRBD1 or TRBD2 (5 bases each). The ends were cut back, 5 bases at V and 0 bases at J, with 11 bases in the middle. This CDR3 has 14 residues. In germline, CDR1 is LNHDA, CDR2 SQIVND (reference sequence). CDR3 sequence (DNA): TGTGCCAGTAGTTTGGGGGTCTACTCCTACGAGCAGTACTTC. Encoded protein: CASSLGVYSYEQYF.

This clone was detected only a few times. The chain couples TRBV30 to TRBJ1-1; perhaps TRBD1 as D (6 bases). This CDR3 spans 13 amino acids. Germline loops: CDR1 GTSNPN, CDR2 SVGIG (reference sequence). V lost 5 bases and J 1 base, leaving 11 bases between the germline ends. CDR3 sequence (DNA): TGTGCCTGGGGACAGCTAAAGAACACTGAAGCTTTCTTT. Translated: CAWGQLKNTEAFF.

The V and J genes are TRBV18 and TRBJ1-6; D perhaps matches TRBD1 (5 bases). Germline V gene sequence: CDR1 KGHSH, CDR2 LQKENI. The ends were cut back, 2 bases at V and 6 bases at J, with 11 bases in the middle. This CDR3 spans 15 amino acids. The CDR3 reads CASSPSRAPNSPLHF. The CDR3 DNA reads TGTGCCAGCTCACCAAGCAGGGCCCCTAATTCACCCCTCCACTTT.

This chain joins TRBV6-1 and TRBJ2-7, with 7 bases matching TRBD2. The trim removed 4 bases at V and 1 base at J, leaving 7 bases unmatched. The CDR3 is made up of 15 amino acids. Germline CDR1 and CDR2: MNHNS and SASEGT. The CDR3: CASSGYWGGSYEQYF. CDR3 coding DNA: TGTGCCAGCAGTGGCTATTGGGGGGGGTCCTACGAGCAGTACTTC.

The chain uses TRBV6-1 and TRBJ2-2, with D perhaps matching TRBD1 (6 bases). The length of the CDR3 is 13 residues. CDR1 MNHNS and CDR2 SASEGT come from the germline V gene. Trimming cost V 4 bases and J 4 bases, with 7 bases left between them. CDR3 nucleotide sequence: TGTGCCAGCAGTGGGACAGTCACCGGGGAGCTGTTTTTT. Protein: CASSGTVTGELFF.